These 19 T cell receptor beta chains originate from one sample sequenced in a study of identical twins. MiXCR was run by TCRdb on the 5' RACE reads, yielding one entry per CDR3 protein. The sample consists of fewer than 250,000 distinct CDR3 sequences, roughly a tenth of them appearing once. Specimen: memory (CD45RO+) T cells sorted from blood. The receptors originated from a young woman in good health.

The genes are TRBV7-2 and TRBJ1-6, with TRBD1 identical over 8 bases. Unmatched junction bases numbered 1, after V lost 1 base and J lost 5 bases. The germline V gene encodes CDR1 SGHTA and CDR2 FQGNSA. The CDR3 totals 15 residues. CDR3 residues: CASSLETGDNSPLHF. The CDR3, as DNA: TGTGCCAGCAGCTTAGAGACAGGGGATAATTCACCCCTCCACTTT. Full variable domain (outside the CDR3, taken from reference TRBV7-2 and TRBJ1-6): GAGVSQSPSNKVTEKGKDVELRCDPISGHTALYWYRQSLGQGLEFLIYFQGNSAPDKSGLPSDRFSAERTGGSVSTLTIQRTQQEDSAVYLCASSLETGDNSPLHFGNGTRLTVT.

The CDR3: CASSVGRSSTDTQYF. The CDR3, as DNA: TGTGCCAGCAGCGTCGGCAGGAGTAGCACAGATACGCAGTATTTT. The rearrangement joins TRBV9 to TRBJ2-3; D unclear. The germline V gene encodes CDR1 SGDLS and CDR2 YYNGEE. The CDR3 totals 15 residues. The ends were cut back, 2 bases at V and 0 bases at J, with 10 bases in the middle.

This chain links TRBV6-6 with TRBJ2-1, with 9 bases identical to TRBD2. Per the germline V gene, CDR1 is MNHNY and CDR2 is SVGAGI (reference sequence). The J segment lost 5 bases and the V segment lost 7 bases, leaving 3 bases of the junction unmatched. CDR3 length: 13 residues. The CDR3 coding sequence is TGTGCCAGCATGCGACTAGCGGACAATGAGCAGTTCTTC. Amino acids: CASMRLADNEQFF.

In its sample, this clonotype was seen many times. The DNA of the CDR3 is TGCGCCAGCAGCTTGATGGGGACGGTTACCTACGAGCAGTACTTC. Translation: CASSLMGTVTYEQYF. This chain connects TRBV5-1 to TRBJ2-7; D is possibly TRBD1 or TRBD2 (5 bases each). Between the trimmed V and J ends, which lost 1 base and 2 bases, there was a span of 13 bases. Per germline, CDR1 SGHRS and CDR2 YFSETQ. The CDR3 spans 15 residues.

This clonotype showed up many times. The chain has TRBV5-1 and TRBJ1-3; D unresolved. The CDR3 extends over 15 amino acids. Deletions cut 1 base from V and 0 bases from J, with 8 bases between. Germline assignment: CDR1 SGHRS and CDR2 YFSETQ. The CDR3 here is CASSLTSFSGNTIYF. CDR3 coding DNA: TGCGCCAGCAGCTTGACGTCATTCTCTGGAAACACCATATATTTT.

This clonotype came up a few times. V is TRBV20-1 and J is TRBJ1-1; D not resolved. The germline V gene encodes CDR1 DFQATT and CDR2 SNEGSKA (reference sequence). The V and J ends lost 3 bases and 1 base respectively, with 12 bases between them. There are 14 residues in the CDR3. CDR3 protein: CSARVPRANTEAFF. The CDR3 DNA is TGCAGTGCTAGGGTCCCGCGGGCGAACACTGAAGCTTTCTTT.

The chain couples TRBV20-1 to TRBJ1-3, with D hard to call. V was clipped by 6 bases and J by 2 bases, with 14 bases between them. From germline, CDR1 is DFQATT and CDR2 SNEGSKA (reference sequence). The CDR3 is made up of 14 amino acids. The CDR3 sequence: CSAAPAGTGNTIYF. CDR3 sequence (DNA): TGCAGTGCCGCCCCTGCCGGGACTGGAAACACCATATATTTT.

This clonotype was seen many times. The chain links TRBV20-1 to TRBJ1-5; D is perhaps TRBD1 (5 bases). The CDR3 has 13 residues. The V end lost 4 bases, the J end lost 3 bases, and 10 bases lay between the germline ends. CDR1 is DFQATT and CDR2 is SNEGSKA in the germline V gene (reference sequence). CDR3 region: CSAIGHSNQPQHF. In nucleotides, the CDR3 is TGCAGTGCTATAGGACATTCCAATCAGCCCCAGCATTTT.

The table lists this clonotype with a few counts. The chain recombines TRBV2 with TRBJ1-1; D perhaps matches TRBD1 (6 bases). V dropped 8 bases and J dropped 4 bases, with 14 bases sitting between them. The germline V gene has CDR1 SNHLY and CDR2 FYNNEI. The length of the CDR3 is 13 residues. Here the CDR3 reads CASHRAEGTEAFF. CDR3 nucleotides: TGTGCCAGCCACAGGGCCGAGGGCACTGAAGCTTTCTTT. Complete variable domain (other parts from reference TRBV2 and TRBJ1-1): EPEVTQTPSHQVTQMGQEVILRCVPISNHLYFYWYRQILGQKVEFLVSFYNNEISEKSEIFDDQFSVERPDGSNFTLKIRSTKLEDSAMYFCASHRAEGTEAFFGQGTRLTVV.

This clonotype was counted between two and nine times. The V call is TRBV6-6, the J call TRBJ2-7, with D perhaps TRBD2 (5 bases). Per germline, CDR1 MNHNY and CDR2 SVGAGI (reference sequence). The CDR3 contains 13 residues. The germline V and J ends were trimmed by 7 bases and 7 bases, with 17 bases remaining between them. CDR3 sequence: CASTPGLGREQYF. CDR3 nucleotides: TGTGCCAGCACTCCCGGACTGGGTCGGGAGCAGTACTTC.

This clonotype was seen ten or more times. The chain combines TRBV5-1 with TRBJ1-1; D remains unclear. Trimming cost V 2 bases and J 4 bases, with 12 bases left between them. Germline values: CDR1 SGHRS, CDR2 YFSETQ. This CDR3 comprises 14 residues. In DNA form, the CDR3 reads TGCGCCAGCAGCTTCGCCGGACGGATCACTGAAGCTTTCTTT. It is translated as CASSFAGRITEAFF.

This chain uses TRBV5-4 with TRBJ2-5; 10 positions match TRBD1. The CDR3 runs to 14 residues. Trimming cost V 2 bases and J 5 bases; bases outside gene matches: 3. The germline gives CDR1 SGHNT, CDR2 YYREEE (reference sequence). DNA for the CDR3: TGTGCCAGCAGCTTCGGACAGGGGGTGGAGACCCAGTACTTC. This translates into CASSFGQGVETQYF.

The chain recombines TRBV5-1 with TRBJ2-7, with TRBD1 identical over 7 bases. Trimming cost V 4 bases and J 5 bases; bases outside gene matches: 9. The V gene's germline CDR1 is SGHRS and CDR2 YFSETQ. The CDR3 has 14 residues. CDR3 loop: CASSGLGQADEQYF. In DNA, the CDR3 is TGCGCCAGCAGCGGCCTTGGACAGGCGGACGAGCAGTACTTC.

The sample holds a few counts of this clonotype. This rearrangement joins TRBV9 to TRBJ2-1; no definite D call. The CDR3 has 19 residues. Germline-derived CDR1 and CDR2 are SGDLS and YYNGEE. V was trimmed by 0 bases and J by 0 bases, leaving 19 bases between them. The CDR3 loop reads CASSVALTERRYSYNEQFF. The CDR3 nucleotides read TGTGCCAGCAGCGTAGCTTTAACAGAGAGAAGATACTCCTACAATGAGCAGTTCTTC.

The chain carries TRBV3-1 and TRBJ2-1; D is unresolved. Germline V gives CDR1 LGHDT, CDR2 YNNKEL (reference sequence). Between the trimmed V and J ends, which lost 5 bases and 2 bases, there was a span of 10 bases. The CDR3 loop spans 14 amino acids. The CDR3 loop is CASSAQAAYNEQFF. In DNA, the CDR3 is TGTGCCAGCAGCGCTCAAGCTGCCTACAATGAGCAGTTCTTC.

The chain has TRBV12-3 or TRBV12-4 and TRBJ2-3; D remains ambiguous. The CDR3 runs 14 residues. V lost 5 bases and J 4 bases, leaving 13 bases between the germline ends. CDR3 region: CASSPTGSPDTQYF. The CDR3 DNA reads TGTGCCAGCAGTCCAACCGGGTCTCCAGATACGCAGTATTTT.

The V and J genes are TRBV7-9 and TRBJ2-1, with TRBD2 as a possible D gene (5 bases). There are 14 residues in the CDR3. The germline V and J ends were trimmed by 3 bases and 11 bases, with 17 bases remaining between them. Germline-derived CDR1 and CDR2 are SEHNR and FQNEAQ (reference sequence). The CDR3 here is CASSFTTSGGQQFF. The CDR3 DNA reads as TGTGCCAGCAGCTTTACAACGAGCGGCGGGCAGCAGTTCTTC. The whole variable domain, remainder taken from reference TRBV7-9 and TRBJ2-1, is DTGVSQNPRHKITKRGQNVTFRCDPISEHNRLYWYRQTLGQGPEFLTYFQNEAQLEKSRLLSDRFSAERPKGSFSTLEIQRTEQGDSAMYLCASSFTTSGGQQFFGPGTRLTVL.

This chain joins TRBV4-3 and TRBJ1-2; D may be TRBD1 (6 bases). The V end was cut by 0 bases, the J end by 7 bases, with 12 bases between. CDR1 and CDR2 (germline): LGHNA, YSLEER. The CDR3 totals 14 residues. CDR3 DNA: TGCGCCAGCAGCCAAGACAGGGGCTATGGTGGCTACACCTTC. As protein: CASSQDRGYGGYTF.

This clonotype has a count of ten or more. The chain uses TRBV10-2 and TRBJ2-5; TRBD2 aligns across 9 bases. The CDR3 runs to 13 residues. V shed 4 bases and J 9 bases; nucleotides not matched to a gene: 6. Germline loops: CDR1 WSHSY, CDR2 SAAADI. The CDR3 nucleotides are TGCGCCAGCAGTGTCGAGCGGGGGGAGGCCCAGTACTTC. Translating it yields CASSVERGEAQYF.